A single T cell receptor (beta chain) is shown here with its context. Its antigen is not yet known. No qualities accompany the bases; no much larger clone lies one base away. The time point label here, explained by the study, means: pre-transplant. Thawed unstimulated PBMCs were stained for CD3, CD4 and CD8 and FACS-sorted into CD3+CD4+ and CD3+CD8+ populations. Randomization to immunosuppression withdrawal applied to every one of the 8 studied subjects. The Qiagen DNeasy Blood and Tissue Kit was used to isolate genomic DNA. The CDR1 and CDR2 encoded by the germline V gene are MNHNS and SASEGT. For this chain, trimming is 1 base at the V end and 3 bases at the J end, and the number of junction bases without a gene match is 1. Measured from the cysteine to the phenylalanine, the CDR3 is 15 residues long. Only the CDR3 DNA is retained, 45 bases long and in frame from the first base. These data are taken from a study of T cell clones after liver transplantation (dated by TCRdb to the late 2010s). About the investigation overall: The samples were obtained from ITN030ST, a randomized trial that attempted immunosuppression withdrawal within 2 years after liver transplantation. After a pre-transplant mixed lymphocyte reaction, TCRbeta sequencing was used to pinpoint donor-reactive T cell clones, which were subsequently tracked in post-transplant blood. As an antigen-independent comparator for the donor-reactive sequences, third party-reactive TCRbeta sequences from pre-transplant MLRs were identified as well. Of the eight recipients, a few were HCV-positive, while the remaining recipients had been transplanted for non-autoimmune, non-viral indications. The subjects received no induction therapy and were kept on standard immunosuppression until randomization at 12-24 months post-transplant. Tolerance was defined as complete withdrawal of immunosuppression for at least one year without a rise in liver enzymes beyond twice the upper limit of normal. Blood samples were collected pre-transplant, pre-randomization before withdrawal, and post-randomization after either full withdrawal or failed withdrawal. The study cohort included 8 liver transplant recipients, of whom 3 were classified as tolerant and 5 as non-tolerant.

Points the paper makes about the study in general: Because allograft tissue specimens were not available, migration of donor-reactive T cells into the graft, rather than deletion, may have occurred. In two subjects, low numbers of available donor cells limited the measurable donor-reactive repertoire. A greater decline was seen for donor-reactive sequences than for third party-reactive sequences, suggesting partial antigen-specific deletion unrelated to withdrawal success. The conclusions were preliminary, being limited by small, heterogeneous patient numbers and by non-standardized post-transplant time points. Once repertoire turnover was taken into account, donor-reactive detection showed a significant reduction for CD4 in 7 of 8 subjects and for CD8 in 8 of 8. Circulating donor-reactive CD4 TCRbeta sequences fell significantly post-transplant in 5 of 8 subjects, irrespective of tolerance or HCV status.

High-throughput TCRbeta CDR3 sequencing of frozen genomic DNA was performed by immunoSEQ, including PCR amplification, mapping, bias correction and internal controls. The published analysis was carried out like this. Only productive rearrangements were retained, with each unique TCRbeta sequence defined by its CDR3 nucleotide sequence together with its V and J gene. For classification of a sequence as donor-reactive, at least 5-fold expansion in CFSE-low cells relative to unstimulated pre-transplant cells and a frequency of at least 0.01% were required. Minimum frequency thresholds were set for each subject based on the unstimulated sample with the lowest template count, ensuring at least 90% detection power. Repertoire turnover was measured by Jensen-Shannon divergence between the top 1000 TCRbeta sequences post- and pre-transplant. Changes in detection of donor-reactive sequences were assessed with two-sided Fisher's exact tests. TCRdb took this table from immuneACCESS and kept in-frame rearrangements with V and J called. Such tables lack part of the clones; where checked against another copy, unresolved V genes explain under half of the gap, and the rest is unexplained. The D gene and trimming were derived from the DNA, and the V and J assignments and clone size from that table. Across this sample there are 98,000 or so clones, with around 83% seen only once. About 1% of the sample lies in the top ten.

This sequence originates from a human donor who received a liver transplant. The source material was CD4+ T cells from blood, sampled before liver transplant. The chain is assembled from TRBV6-1 and TRBJ1-3; TRBD1 matches 9 bases in the middle. The CDR3 region has the sequence CASSEDRGLGNTIYF. The sequenced DNA: TGTGCCAGCAGTGAAGACAGGGGGCTTGGAAACACCATATATTTT.